Below, 8 T cell receptor beta chains from the same sample are listed, as sequenced in a study of graft-versus-host responses after intestinal transplantation. Some clones are missing from TCRdb's copy, which holds only in-frame ones; the method was immunoSEQ multiplex PCR. The data show 10,000 or so clones, approximately 30% seen once. The sample consisted of alloreactive CD4+ T cells from a mixed lymphocyte reaction culture, taken before transplantation. Subset indicated: CFSE-low proliferating T cells sorted from roughly six-day pre-transplant mixed lymphocyte reaction (GvH or HvG direction). Receptor source: a human patient who was an organ donor for intestinal transplantation.

By share of the sample, this clone is medium-sized. The V and J genes are TRBV6-1 and TRBJ1-3; D uncertain. V dropped 2 bases and J dropped 0 bases, with 14 bases sitting between them. The CDR3 runs 17 residues. The germline V gene has CDR1 MNHNS and CDR2 SASEGT. The CDR3: CASSERVVGFSGNTIYF. The CDR3 region has the DNA TGTGCCAGCAGTGAAAGGGTTGTTGGGTTCTCTGGAAACACCATATATTTT.

This chain uses TRBV6-5 with TRBJ1-5; D is possibly TRBD1 (6 bases). The CDR3 runs 13 residues. Germline-derived CDR1 and CDR2 are MNHEY and SVGAGI. V gave up 6 bases and J gave up 2 bases, with 8 bases separating them. The CDR3 nucleotides are TGTGCCAGCAGGGCAGGGGGCAATCAGCCCCAGCATTTT. Its protein is CASRAGGNQPQHF.

The chain employs TRBV6-6 and TRBJ2-7; 10 nucleotides agree with TRBD2. Germline V gene data show CDR1 as MNHNY and CDR2 as SVGAGI (reference sequence). The CDR3 totals 15 residues. The junction had 7 bases not matched to a gene; V was cut back by 6 bases and J by 2 bases. CDR3 sequence reads: CASRLKLAGAYEQYF. CDR3 nucleotides: TGTGCCAGCAGGTTAAAGCTAGCGGGGGCCTACGAGCAGTACTTC.

The rearrangement uses TRBV19 and TRBJ1-2; D unresolved. The CDR3 sequence is 9 residues long. The V gene lost 9 bases and the J gene lost 7 bases, with 6 bases spanning the gap. Germline V lookup: CDR1 LNHDA, CDR2 SQIVND (reference sequence). The CDR3 coding sequence is TGTGCCAGCCCGGGTGGCTACACCTTC. Amino acid sequence: CASPGGYTF.

The chain uses TRBV7-2 and TRBJ2-7; 9 positions agree with TRBD1. V shed 5 bases and J 3 bases; nucleotides not matched to a gene: 2. This CDR3 spans 13 amino acids. CDR1 and CDR2 from the germline V gene are SGHTA and FQGNSA. The CDR3 region has the DNA TGTGCCAGCAGCCGGGACAGGGTCTACGAGCAGTACTTC. Residues: CASSRDRVYEQYF.

In its sample, this clone is medium-sized. The rearrangement joins TRBV5-1 to TRBJ2-3; D is perhaps TRBD1 (5 bases). CDR1 is SGHRS and CDR2 is YFSETQ in the germline V gene. The CDR3 spans 16 residues. Deletions cut 0 bases from V and 0 bases from J, with 11 bases between. The CDR3 loop reads CASSLARVSSTDTQYF. DNA of the CDR3: TGCGCCAGCAGCTTGGCCAGGGTATCTAGCACAGATACGCAGTATTTT. The whole variable domain, filled in from reference TRBV5-1 and TRBJ2-3, reads KAGVTQTPRYLIKTRGQQVTLSCSPISGHRSVSWYQQTPGQGLQFLFEYFSETQRNKGNFPGRFSGRQFSNSRSEMNVSTLELGDSALYLCASSLARVSSTDTQYFGPGTRLTVL.

This clone was seen a handful of times. V usage is TRBV4-3 and J usage is TRBJ1-6; possible D gene TRBD1, 5 bases. Germline assignment: CDR1 LGHNA and CDR2 YSLEER. Trimming stripped 3 bases from V and 10 bases from J, with 19 bases between. This CDR3 is 16 amino acids long. CDR3 sequence (DNA): TGCGCCAGCAGCCAGGGCGTCTGGGCTGGGGCCTCACCCCTCCACTTT. Translated, it gives CASSQGVWAGASPLHF.

As concerns this clone: The same CDR3 can be traced to other DNA sequences in this sample. The rearrangement uses TRBV10-2 and TRBJ2-5; possibly TRBD2 for D (6 bases). Trimming took off 3 bases at V and 4 bases at J, with 12 bases between the two ends. This CDR3 has 14 residues. The V gene's germline CDR1 is WSHSY and CDR2 SAAADI. The CDR3 spells CASSDPTRRETQYF. The CDR3 DNA follows: TGCGCCAGCAGTGACCCGACTAGAAGAGAGACCCAGTACTTC.